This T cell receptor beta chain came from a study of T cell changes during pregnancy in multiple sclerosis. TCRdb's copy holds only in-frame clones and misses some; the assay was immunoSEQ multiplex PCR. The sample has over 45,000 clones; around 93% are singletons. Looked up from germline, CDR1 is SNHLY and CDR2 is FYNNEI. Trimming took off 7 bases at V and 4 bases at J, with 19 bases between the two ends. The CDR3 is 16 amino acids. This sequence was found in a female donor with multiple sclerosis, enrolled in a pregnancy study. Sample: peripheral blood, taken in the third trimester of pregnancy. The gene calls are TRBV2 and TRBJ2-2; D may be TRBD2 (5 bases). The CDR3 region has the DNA TGTGCCAGCATGGGGTTCCCTACGCGGGCCACCGGGGAGCTGTTTTTT. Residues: CASMGFPTRATGELFF. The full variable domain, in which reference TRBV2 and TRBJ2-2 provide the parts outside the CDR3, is EPEVTQTPSHQVTQMGQEVILRCVPISNHLYFYWYRQILGQKVEFLVSFYNNEISEKSEIFDDQFSVERPDGSNFTLKIRSTKLEDSAMYFCASMGFPTRATGELFFGEGSRLTVL.